This T cell receptor beta chain is drawn from a study of blood T cell repertoires in COVID-19. This clone occurred once. Trimming shortened V by 0 bases and J by 1 base, and 8 bases separated the two germline ends. The CDR3 has 15 residues. Germline CDR1 is SGHRS and CDR2 is YFSETQ. Profiling relied on immunoSEQ multiplex PCR, and the TCRdb table lists in-frame clones only, not all of them. The repertoire has some 400,000 clones, 75% to 90% of them found once; the top ten carry 0.95% to 1.2%. The sequencing sample was made of PBMCs or T cells enriched from blood (not recorded which). The gene calls are TRBV5-1 and TRBJ2-1; possibly TRBD2 for D (5 bases). This receptor was taken from a man aged 25-45 years who had recovered from COVID-19. CDR3 loop: CASSLGPGSYNEQFF. The CDR3 DNA reads TGCGCCAGCAGCTTGGGCCCGGGATCCTACAATGAGCAGTTCTTC.